A selection of T cell receptor beta chains follows, all from one sample in a study of CD8+CD57+ T cells in acquired aplastic anemia. TCRdb itself ran the reads through MiXCR, one entry per CDR3 protein. The repertoire holds tens of thousands of distinct CDR3 sequences, around 44% seen once, with 66% in the top ten. The sample was sorted CD4+, CD8+, or CD8+CD57+ T cells (not recorded which) from PBMCs. The receptors derive from a human donor in good health, serving as a control. The CDR3 runs from the conserved cysteine through the conserved F or W. The order of the fields is CDR3 length, clone size, J gene, D gene, V gene, CDR3 protein, CDR3 DNA. A D gene is named only where the DNA matches it firmly. For some rows the clone size is stated as once, few or many, or as a class when expanded; others skip it.

cdr3_length: 11
clone_size: .
j_call: TRBJ2-7
d_call: .
v_call: TRBV19
cdr3_aa: CASSTATEQYF
cdr3_nt: TGTGCCAGTAGTACAGCGACCGAGCAGTACTTC

cdr3_length: 15
clone_size: few
j_call: TRBJ1-1
d_call: .
v_call: TRBV6-5
cdr3_aa: CASSYSSHRNTEAFF
cdr3_nt: TGTGCCAGCAGTTACTCGTCTCACAGGAACACTGAAGCTTTCTTT

cdr3_length: 16
clone_size: many
j_call: TRBJ2-7
d_call: TRBD2
v_call: TRBV20-1
cdr3_aa: CSAGGLTGHEPYEQYF
cdr3_nt: TGCAGTGCGGGAGGGTTAACTGGGCACGAACCCTACGAGCAGTACTTC

cdr3_length: 13
clone_size: many
j_call: TRBJ1-2
d_call: .
v_call: TRBV20-1
cdr3_aa: CSAREAGQSLYTF
cdr3_nt: TGCAGTGCTAGAGAGGCCGGGCAATCACTCTACACCTTC

cdr3_length: 18
clone_size: once
j_call: TRBJ1-5
d_call: TRBD1
v_call: TRBV15
cdr3_aa: CATSIGGQGRMSNQPQHF
cdr3_nt: TGTGCCACCAGCATAGGGGGACAGGGGAGGATGAGCAATCAGCCCCAGCATTTT

cdr3_length: 15
clone_size: few
j_call: TRBJ2-4
d_call: .
v_call: TRBV20-1
cdr3_aa: CSAYSGREAKNIQYF
cdr3_nt: TGCAGTGCTTACTCGGGGCGGGAAGCCAAAAACATTCAGTACTTC

cdr3_length: 14
clone_size: once
j_call: TRBJ1-1
d_call: .
v_call: TRBV7-2
cdr3_aa: CASSYRPERERAFF
cdr3_nt: TGTGCCAGCAGCTACCGACCGGAACGCGAAAGAGCTTTCTTT

cdr3_length: 14
clone_size: .
j_call: TRBJ1-4
d_call: .
v_call: TRBV10-2
cdr3_aa: CASGRGVTNEKLFF
cdr3_nt: TGCGCCAGCGGAAGGGGGGTCACTAATGAAAAACTGTTTTTT

cdr3_length: 15
clone_size: few
j_call: TRBJ1-6
d_call: .
v_call: TRBV19
cdr3_aa: CASSHDSRPNSPLHF
cdr3_nt: TGTGCCAGTAGCCATGACAGCCGACCGAATTCACCCCTCCACTTT

cdr3_length: 14
clone_size: .
j_call: TRBJ1-1
d_call: .
v_call: TRBV9
cdr3_aa: CASSVTMGNTEAFF
cdr3_nt: TGTGCCAGCAGCGTAACTATGGGGAACACTGAAGCTTTCTTT

cdr3_length: 13
clone_size: once
j_call: TRBJ2-7
d_call: TRBD2
v_call: TRBV29-1
cdr3_aa: CSVDRGAGGEQYF
cdr3_nt: TGCAGCGTAGACAGAGGAGCGGGAGGCGAGCAGTACTTC

cdr3_length: 15
clone_size: many
j_call: TRBJ2-3
d_call: .
v_call: TRBV5-1
cdr3_aa: CASSLVAGSTDTQYF
cdr3_nt: TGCGCCAGCAGCTTGGTCGCGGGGAGCACAGATACGCAGTATTTT